The rows below give T cell receptor beta chains drawn from one sample of a study of CD8+CD57+ T cells in acquired aplastic anemia. TCRdb re-called the reads with MiXCR, one entry per CDR3 protein. The sample contains around 230,000 distinct CDR3 sequences, around 63% of which appear only once. Sequenced material: sorted CD4+, CD8+, or CD8+CD57+ T cells (not recorded which) from PBMCs. The receptors stem from a human donor in good health. The conserved cysteine and the conserved F or W are not part of the CDR3 here.

j_gene | v_gene | CDR3aa
TRBJ2-5 | TRBV12-3/TRBV12-4 | ASSADRKYHETQY
TRBJ2-2 | TRBV5-1 | ASSKPDRGRSDTGELF
TRBJ2-1 | TRBV7-8 | ASSLARRRGNNEQF
TRBJ2-3 | TRBV7-2 | ASRHTGTSGGDGTDTQY
TRBJ1-5 | TRBV19 | ASSEDNSNQPQH
TRBJ2-1 | TRBV20-1 | SATLGNEQF
TRBJ2-1 | TRBV10-3 | AISDKPTGNNEQF
TRBJ2-1 | TRBV24-1 | ATPTERCSYNEQF
TRBJ2-2 | TRBV11-2 | ASSPAGGELF
TRBJ2-7 | TRBV10-3 | AISDLDYEQY
TRBJ2-3 | TRBV29-1 | SVEGAGGPDTQY
TRBJ2-3 | TRBV14 | ASSLGGFGTDTQY
TRBJ2-2 | TRBV6-6 | ASSYGLATNTGELF
TRBJ1-1 | TRBV24-1 | ATMGNTEAF
TRBJ1-2 | TRBV20-1 | SARGVSSYGYT
TRBJ1-5 | TRBV5-1 | ASSLRRQINQPQH
TRBJ2-3 | TRBV7-2 | ASSSLGITDTQY
TRBJ2-7 | TRBV20-1 | SAERGGVPEQY
TRBJ2-7 | TRBV10-3 | ASQSGTGAGEQY
TRBJ2-3 | TRBV19 | ASSMRDSSSTDTQY
TRBJ1-5 | TRBV7-2 | ASSEAWANQPQH
TRBJ2-1 | TRBV20-1 | SARDLGQGDDEQF
TRBJ1-2 | TRBV7-2 | ASSLVPPARAGYT
TRBJ2-1 | TRBV7-3 | ASSLKVQSSYNEQF
TRBJ2-7 | TRBV28 | ASRKLAGEFVEQY
TRBJ1-1 | TRBV2 | ATGPLVQGSTEAF
TRBJ2-2 | TRBV7-3 | ARTGTQGGELF
TRBJ2-1 | TRBV9 | ASSPHSLAAGLNEQF
TRBJ1-2 | TRBV7-8 | ASSTAGGNSYT
TRBJ2-5 | TRBV9 | ASSVGVGTETQY
TRBJ2-1 | TRBV6-2/TRBV6-3 | ASSFHHEQF
TRBJ1-5 | TRBV7-8 | ASSLPTGGHQPQH
TRBJ2-6 | TRBV6-1 | ASSEEGTGANVLT
TRBJ2-7 | TRBV20-1 | SASSRYEQY
TRBJ2-1 | TRBV20-1 | SASGGLAGADEQF
TRBJ2-7 | TRBV7-9 | ASSTADRGEQY
TRBJ1-1 | TRBV27 | ASNKRGRRLTEAF
TRBJ2-7 | TRBV29-1 | SARDRVSEQY
TRBJ2-5 | TRBV20-1 | SAGPTGPQETQC
TRBJ2-2 | TRBV2 | ASRTSGSPERYTGELF
TRBJ2-7 | TRBV5-1 | ASSLDLIYEQY
TRBJ2-7 | TRBV20-1 | SARPRDSRNYEQY
TRBJ2-7 | TRBV20-1 | SARDGSYEQH
TRBJ2-7 | TRBV19 | ASTQAGGTGWNEQY
TRBJ2-3 | TRBV20-1 | SARDGRDVGDTQY
TRBJ2-7 | TRBV29-1 | SVYEDLLSYEQY
TRBJ1-4 | TRBV7-9 | ASSLATNEKLF
TRBJ2-1 | TRBV7-6 | ASSSEQGQF
TRBJ1-2 | TRBV7-8 | ASSSFSGSSYT
TRBJ2-1 | TRBV7-3 | ASSLHVGGPIYNEQF
TRBJ1-5 | TRBV24-1 | ATSLQGSQPQH
TRBJ1-6 | TRBV29-1 | SGRNSPLH
TRBJ2-7 | TRBV20-1 | SALAPGLSYEQY
TRBJ1-5 | TRBV7-9 | ASSLAADWIQH